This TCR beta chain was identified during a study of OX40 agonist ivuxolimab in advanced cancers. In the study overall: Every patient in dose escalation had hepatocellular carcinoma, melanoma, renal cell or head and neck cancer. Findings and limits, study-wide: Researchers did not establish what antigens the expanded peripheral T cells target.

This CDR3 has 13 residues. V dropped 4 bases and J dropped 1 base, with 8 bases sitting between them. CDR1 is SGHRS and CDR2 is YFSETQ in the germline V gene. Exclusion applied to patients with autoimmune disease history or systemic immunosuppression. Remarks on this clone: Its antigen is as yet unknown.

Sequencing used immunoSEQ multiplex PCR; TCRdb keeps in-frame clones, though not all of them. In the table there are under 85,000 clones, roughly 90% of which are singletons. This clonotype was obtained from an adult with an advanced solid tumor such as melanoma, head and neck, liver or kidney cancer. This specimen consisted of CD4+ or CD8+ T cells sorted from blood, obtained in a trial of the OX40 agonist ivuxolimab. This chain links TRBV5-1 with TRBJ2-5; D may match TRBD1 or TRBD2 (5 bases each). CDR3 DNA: TGCGCCAGCAGCGGGACGTTCCAAGAGACCCAGTACTTC. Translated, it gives CASSGTFQETQYF. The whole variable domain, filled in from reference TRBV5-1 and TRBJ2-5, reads KAGVTQTPRYLIKTRGQQVTLSCSPISGHRSVSWYQQTPGQGLQFLFEYFSETQRNKGNFPGRFSGRQFSNSRSEMNVSTLELGDSALYLCASSGTFQETQYFGPGTRLLVL.